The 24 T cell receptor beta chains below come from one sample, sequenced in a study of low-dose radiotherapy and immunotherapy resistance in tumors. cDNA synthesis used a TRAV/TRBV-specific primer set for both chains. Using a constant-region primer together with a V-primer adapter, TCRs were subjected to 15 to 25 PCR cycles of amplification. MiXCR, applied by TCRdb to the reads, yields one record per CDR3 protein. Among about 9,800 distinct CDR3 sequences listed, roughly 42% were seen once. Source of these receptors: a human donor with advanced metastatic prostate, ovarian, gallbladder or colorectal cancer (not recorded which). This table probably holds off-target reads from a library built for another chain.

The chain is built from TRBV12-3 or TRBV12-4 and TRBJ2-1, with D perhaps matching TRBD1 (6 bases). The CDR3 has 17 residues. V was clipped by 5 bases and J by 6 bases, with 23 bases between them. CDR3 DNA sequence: TGTGCCAGCAGTCTCCTCCGGGCCCACCGAGGGGGCAATGAGCAGTTCTTC. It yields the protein CASSLLRAHRGGNEQFF.

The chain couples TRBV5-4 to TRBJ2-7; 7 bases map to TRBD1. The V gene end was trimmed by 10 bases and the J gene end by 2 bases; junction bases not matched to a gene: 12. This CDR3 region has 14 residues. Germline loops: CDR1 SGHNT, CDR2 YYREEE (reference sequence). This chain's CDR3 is CALHDGQGAYEQYF. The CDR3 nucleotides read TGTGCCCTCCATGATGGGCAGGGGGCCTACGAGCAGTACTTC.

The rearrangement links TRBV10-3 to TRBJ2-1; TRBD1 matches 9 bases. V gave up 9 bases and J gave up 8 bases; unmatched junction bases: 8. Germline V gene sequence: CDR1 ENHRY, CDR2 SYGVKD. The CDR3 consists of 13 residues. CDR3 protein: CAMGTGQNYEQFF. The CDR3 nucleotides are TGTGCCATGGGGACAGGGCAGAACTATGAGCAGTTCTTC.

The CDR3 DNA reads as TGTGCCAGCTCCCTAGCGGGGCTTAACAATGAGCAGTTCTTC. Its protein is CASSLAGLNNEQFF. J is TRBJ2-1 and V is TRBV11-3, with 9 bases lining up with TRBD2. Germline V gene sequence: CDR1 SGHNT, CDR2 YENEEA. The CDR3 covers 14 residues. Trimming took 8 bases from V and 5 from J; bases not matched to a gene: 7.

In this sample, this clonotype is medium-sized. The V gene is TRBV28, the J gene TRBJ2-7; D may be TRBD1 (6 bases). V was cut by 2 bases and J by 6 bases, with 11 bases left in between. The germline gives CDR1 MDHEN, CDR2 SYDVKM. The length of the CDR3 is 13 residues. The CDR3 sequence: CASSLGGLGEQYF. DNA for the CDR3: TGTGCCAGCAGTTTAGGGGGCTTAGGCGAGCAGTACTTC.

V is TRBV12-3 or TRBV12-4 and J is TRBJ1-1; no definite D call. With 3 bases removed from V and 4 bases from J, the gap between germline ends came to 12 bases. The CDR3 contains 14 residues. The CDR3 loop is CASSLGRYRTEAFF. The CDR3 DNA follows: TGTGCCAGCAGTTTGGGCAGGTACCGCACTGAAGCTTTCTTT.

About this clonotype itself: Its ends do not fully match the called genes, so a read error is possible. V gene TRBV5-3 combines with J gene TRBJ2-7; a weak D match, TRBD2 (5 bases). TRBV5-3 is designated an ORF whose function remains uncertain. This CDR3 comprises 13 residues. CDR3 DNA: TGTGCCAGCAGCTTAGATAGCCGGAGGGAGCAGTACTTC. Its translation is CASSLDSRREQYF.

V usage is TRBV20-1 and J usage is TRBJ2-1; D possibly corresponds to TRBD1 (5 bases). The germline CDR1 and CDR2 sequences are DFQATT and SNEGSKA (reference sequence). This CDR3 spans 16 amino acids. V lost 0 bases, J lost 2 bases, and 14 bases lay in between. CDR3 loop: CSARDTGDSTYNEQFF. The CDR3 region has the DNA TGCAGTGCTAGAGATACGGGCGACAGTACCTACAATGAGCAGTTCTTC.

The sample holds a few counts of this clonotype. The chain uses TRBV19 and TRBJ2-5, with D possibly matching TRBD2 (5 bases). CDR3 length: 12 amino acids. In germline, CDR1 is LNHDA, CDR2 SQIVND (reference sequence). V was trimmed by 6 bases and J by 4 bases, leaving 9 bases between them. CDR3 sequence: CASRQAGETQYF. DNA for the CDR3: TGTGCCAGTAGGCAGGCGGGAGAGACCCAGTACTTC.

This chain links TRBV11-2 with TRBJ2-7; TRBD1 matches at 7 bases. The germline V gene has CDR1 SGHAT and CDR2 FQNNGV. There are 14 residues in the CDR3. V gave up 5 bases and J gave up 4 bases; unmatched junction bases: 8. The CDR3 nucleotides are TGTGCCAGCAGCGCCGGGACAGTTGGGTACGAGCAGTACTTC. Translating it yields CASSAGTVGYEQYF.

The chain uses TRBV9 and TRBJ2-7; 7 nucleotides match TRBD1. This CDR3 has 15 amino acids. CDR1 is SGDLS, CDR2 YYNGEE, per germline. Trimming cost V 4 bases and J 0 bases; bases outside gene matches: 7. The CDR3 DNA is TGTGCCAGCAGCCGGGACAGTGTTACCTCCTACGAGCAGTACTTC. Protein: CASSRDSVTSYEQYF.

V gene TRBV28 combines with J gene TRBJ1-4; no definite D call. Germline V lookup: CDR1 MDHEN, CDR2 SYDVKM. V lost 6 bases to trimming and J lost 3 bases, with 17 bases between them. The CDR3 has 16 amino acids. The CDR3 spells CASSPPSLSANEKLFF. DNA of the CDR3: TGTGCCAGCAGCCCCCCCTCATTGTCGGCTAATGAAAAACTGTTTTTT.

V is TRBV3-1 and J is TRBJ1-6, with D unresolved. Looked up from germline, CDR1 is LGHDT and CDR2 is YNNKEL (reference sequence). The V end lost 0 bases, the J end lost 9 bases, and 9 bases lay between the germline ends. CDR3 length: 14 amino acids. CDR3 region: CASSQDVVLSPLHF. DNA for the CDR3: TGTGCCAGCAGCCAAGACGTCGTACTTTCACCCCTCCACTTT.

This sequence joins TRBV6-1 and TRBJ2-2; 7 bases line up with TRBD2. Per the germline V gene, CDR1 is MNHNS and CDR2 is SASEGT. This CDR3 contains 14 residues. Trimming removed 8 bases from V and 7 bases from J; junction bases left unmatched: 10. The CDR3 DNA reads TGTGCCAGCGAGGAGGGAGGGTTGCGCGGGGAGCTGTTTTTT. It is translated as CASEEGGLRGELFF.

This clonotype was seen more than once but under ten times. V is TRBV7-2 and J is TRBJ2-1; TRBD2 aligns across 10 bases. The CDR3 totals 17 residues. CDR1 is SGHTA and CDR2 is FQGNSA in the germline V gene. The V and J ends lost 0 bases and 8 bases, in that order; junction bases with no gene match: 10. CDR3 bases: TGTGCCAGCAGCTTAGCGAGAGCTAGCGGGAGATCGTATGAGCAGTTCTTC. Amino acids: CASSLARASGRSYEQFF.

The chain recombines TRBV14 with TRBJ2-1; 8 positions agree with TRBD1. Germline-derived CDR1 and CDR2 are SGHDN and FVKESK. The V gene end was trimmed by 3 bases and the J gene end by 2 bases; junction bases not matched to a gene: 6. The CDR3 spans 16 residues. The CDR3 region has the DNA TGTGCCAGCAGCCAGGTCCAGGGGGCGACCTACAATGAGCAGTTCTTC. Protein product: CASSQVQGATYNEQFF.

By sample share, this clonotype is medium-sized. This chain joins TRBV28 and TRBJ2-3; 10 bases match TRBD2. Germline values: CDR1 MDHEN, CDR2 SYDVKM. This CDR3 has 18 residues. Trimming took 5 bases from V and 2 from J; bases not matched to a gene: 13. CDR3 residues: CASSPRLGTSVTTDTQYF. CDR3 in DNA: TGTGCCAGCAGTCCTCGCCTAGGGACTAGCGTAACCACAGATACGCAGTATTTT.

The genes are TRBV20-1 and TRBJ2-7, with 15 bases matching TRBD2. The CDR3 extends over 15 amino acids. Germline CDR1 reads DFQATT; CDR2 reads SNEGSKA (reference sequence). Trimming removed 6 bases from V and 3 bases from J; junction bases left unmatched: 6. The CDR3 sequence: CSARTSGGVGYEQYF. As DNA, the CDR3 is TGCAGTGCCAGGACTAGCGGGGGGGTGGGCTACGAGCAGTACTTC.

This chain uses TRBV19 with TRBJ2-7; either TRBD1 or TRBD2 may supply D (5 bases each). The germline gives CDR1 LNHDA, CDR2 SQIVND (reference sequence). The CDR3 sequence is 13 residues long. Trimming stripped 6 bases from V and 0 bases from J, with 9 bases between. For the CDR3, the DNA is TGTGCCAGTAGACGGGACGGCTCCTACGAGCAGTACTTC. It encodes CASRRDGSYEQYF.

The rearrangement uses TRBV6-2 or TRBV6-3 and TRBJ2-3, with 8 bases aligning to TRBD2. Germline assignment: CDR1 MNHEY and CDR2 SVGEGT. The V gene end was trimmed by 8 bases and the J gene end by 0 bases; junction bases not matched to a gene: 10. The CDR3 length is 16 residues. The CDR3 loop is CASRGGHLFSTDTQYF. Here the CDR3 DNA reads TGTGCCAGCCGCGGGGGGCACCTCTTTAGCACAGATACGCAGTATTTT.

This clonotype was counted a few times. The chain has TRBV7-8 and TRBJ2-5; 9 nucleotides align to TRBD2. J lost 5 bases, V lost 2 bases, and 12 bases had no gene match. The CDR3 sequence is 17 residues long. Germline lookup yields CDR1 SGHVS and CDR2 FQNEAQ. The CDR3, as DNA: TGTGCCAGCAGCTTATTTTCCGCGGGGGGGCCGCAGGAGACCCAGTACTTC. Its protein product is CASSLFSAGGPQETQYF.

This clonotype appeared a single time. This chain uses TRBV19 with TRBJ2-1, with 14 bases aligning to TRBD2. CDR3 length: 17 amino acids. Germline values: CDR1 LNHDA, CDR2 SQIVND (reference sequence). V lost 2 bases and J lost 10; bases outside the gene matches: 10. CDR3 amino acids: CASSIRTGTSGSSEQFF. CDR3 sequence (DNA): TGTGCCAGTAGTATAAGAACCGGGACTAGCGGGAGTTCGGAGCAGTTCTTC.

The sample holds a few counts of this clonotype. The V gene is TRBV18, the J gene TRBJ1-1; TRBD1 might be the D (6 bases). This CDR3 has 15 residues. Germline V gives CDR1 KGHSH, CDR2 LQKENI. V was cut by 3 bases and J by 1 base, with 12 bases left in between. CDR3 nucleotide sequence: TGTGCCAGCTCACCTGGGGGCGCGGGGAACACTGAAGCTTTCTTT. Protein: CASSPGGAGNTEAFF.

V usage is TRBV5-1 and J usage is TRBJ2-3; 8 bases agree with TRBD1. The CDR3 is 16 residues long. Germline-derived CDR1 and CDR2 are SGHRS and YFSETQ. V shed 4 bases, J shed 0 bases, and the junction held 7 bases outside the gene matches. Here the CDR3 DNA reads TGCGCCAGCAGCCGAGATGCAGGGGGCAGCACAGATACGCAGTATTTT. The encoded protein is CASSRDAGGSTDTQYF.